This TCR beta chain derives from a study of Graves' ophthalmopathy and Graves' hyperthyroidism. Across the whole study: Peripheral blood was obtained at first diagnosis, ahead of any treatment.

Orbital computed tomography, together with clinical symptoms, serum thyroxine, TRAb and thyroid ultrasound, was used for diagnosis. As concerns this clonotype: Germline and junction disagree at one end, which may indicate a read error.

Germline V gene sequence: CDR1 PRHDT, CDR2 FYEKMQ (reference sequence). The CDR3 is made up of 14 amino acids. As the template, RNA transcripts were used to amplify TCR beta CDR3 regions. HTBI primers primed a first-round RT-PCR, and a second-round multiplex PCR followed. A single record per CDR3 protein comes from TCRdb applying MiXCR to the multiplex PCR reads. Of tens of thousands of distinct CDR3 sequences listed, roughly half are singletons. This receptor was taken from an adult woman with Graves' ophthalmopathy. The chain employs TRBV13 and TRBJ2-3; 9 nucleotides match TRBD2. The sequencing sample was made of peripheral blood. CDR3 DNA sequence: TGTGTCAGCAGCCAGGGACTAGCAACGGATACGCAGTATTTT. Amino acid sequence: CVSSQGLATDTQYF.